The 25 T cell receptor beta chains presented below share a single source sample, sequenced in a study of T cells in Graves' hyperthyroidism and ophthalmopathy. Template material for amplifying TCR beta CDR3 regions consisted of RNA transcripts. The HTBI primer set was used in a first-round RT-PCR of the TCR CDR3. Via MiXCR, TCRdb re-called the multiplex PCR reads, giving one row per CDR3 protein. The data hold around 660,000 distinct CDR3 sequences, with approximately 42% observed a single time. The specimen sequenced was peripheral blood or thyroid tissue (not recorded which). These receptors all come from an adult man with Graves' disease, either hyperthyroidism or ophthalmopathy (not recorded which).

This clonotype was counted a single time. This chain connects TRBV20-1 to TRBJ1-2; D might be TRBD1 (6 bases). The germline V and J ends were trimmed by 2 bases and 0 bases, with 13 bases remaining between them. CDR1 and CDR2 (germline): DFQATT, SNEGSKA (reference sequence). There are 15 residues in the CDR3. CDR3 sequence reads: CSARLTGNSNYGYTF. CDR3 DNA sequence: TGCAGTGCTAGACTCACAGGGAACTCTAACTATGGCTACACCTTC.

This clonotype has a single count. V is TRBV6-5 and J is TRBJ1-5; no reliable D call. CDR1 MNHEY and CDR2 SVGAGI come from the germline V gene. This CDR3 comprises 17 residues. The ends were cut back, 5 bases at V and 5 bases at J, with 22 bases in the middle. CDR3 sequence reads: CASSEGGLIHGHQPQHF. As DNA, the CDR3 is TGTGCCAGCAGTGAAGGCGGTTTGATCCACGGGCATCAGCCCCAGCATTTT.

This clonotype was counted a single time. This chain joins TRBV7-2 and TRBJ1-3; D not resolved. The germline V and J ends were trimmed by 2 bases and 2 bases, with 7 bases remaining between them. CDR1 is SGHTA, CDR2 FQGNSA, per germline. CDR3 length: 14 residues. Here the CDR3 DNA reads TGTGCCAGCAGCTTATCGCGGACTGGAAACACCATATATTTT. As protein: CASSLSRTGNTIYF.

The rearrangement links TRBV2 to TRBJ2-7; 7 bases map to TRBD1. The CDR3 loop spans 10 amino acids. Germline V gene data show CDR1 as SNHLY and CDR2 as FYNNEI. Trimming at V came to 9 bases and at J to 7 bases, leaving 3 bases not matched to a gene. The CDR3 bases are TGTGCCAGAGCGGACAGGGAGCAGTACTTC. This translates into CARADREQYF.

This clonotype has just a few counts. The chain recombines TRBV7-2 with TRBJ2-5, with D maybe TRBD2 (5 bases). Germline loops: CDR1 SGHTA, CDR2 FQGNSA. The CDR3 runs 16 residues. Trimming pared 3 bases from V and 5 bases from J, leaving 19 bases between. The CDR3 region is CASSFLMRADGETQYF. As DNA, the CDR3 is TGTGCCAGCAGCTTCCTAATGCGGGCGGACGGGGAGACCCAGTACTTC.

The rearrangement links TRBV6-1 to TRBJ2-7; D remains ambiguous. Trimming shortened V by 5 bases and J by 7 bases, and 18 bases separated the two germline ends. In germline, CDR1 is MNHNS, CDR2 SASEGT. The CDR3 has 14 amino acids. Here the CDR3 reads CASSYSPPSEEQYF. CDR3 bases: TGTGCCAGCAGTTACTCCCCCCCTTCGGAAGAGCAGTACTTC.

V gene TRBV6-5 combines with J gene TRBJ2-7; D call uncertain. The CDR3 covers 17 residues. Trimming shortened V by 0 bases and J by 5 bases, and 20 bases separated the two germline ends. Germline-derived CDR1 and CDR2 are MNHEY and SVGAGI. This chain's CDR3 is CASSYSVSFLGRDEQYF. CDR3 nucleotide sequence: TGTGCCAGCAGTTACTCGGTGTCCTTTCTCGGGCGAGACGAGCAGTACTTC.

This clonotype was detected many times. V is TRBV19 and J is TRBJ1-3; 8 bases agree with TRBD1. Germline loops: CDR1 LNHDA, CDR2 SQIVND (reference sequence). The CDR3 is made up of 15 amino acids. After removal of 5 bases from V and 2 bases from J, the junction contained 5 bases not matched to a gene. CDR3 in amino acids: CASSLGTGAGNTIYF. The CDR3 coding sequence is TGTGCCAGTAGTCTCGGGACAGGAGCTGGAAACACCATATATTTT.

This clonotype has only a few counts. This chain joins TRBV6-5 and TRBJ1-2, with 9 bases that match TRBD1. Germline V gives CDR1 MNHEY, CDR2 SVGAGI. The V and J ends lost 2 bases and 7 bases, in that order; junction bases with no gene match: 5. This CDR3 spans 14 amino acids. Written as DNA, the CDR3 is TGTGCCAGCAGTTACCGGGACAGGGCTGCTGGCTACACCTTC. Amino acids: CASSYRDRAAGYTF.

The chain uses TRBV19 and TRBJ2-5; no definite D call. CDR1 and CDR2 (germline): LNHDA, SQIVND (reference sequence). The V end was cut by 2 bases, the J end by 4 bases, with 5 bases between. The CDR3 covers 12 residues. CDR3 in DNA: TGTGCCAGTAGTATAATCGGAGAGACCCAGTACTTC. It specifies CASSIIGETQYF. Drawing the rest from reference TRBV19 and TRBJ2-5, the complete variable domain is DGGITQSPKYLFRKEGQNVTLSCEQNLNHDAMYWYRQDPGQGLRLIYYSQIVNDFQKGDIAEGYSVSREKKESFPLTVTSAQKNPTAFYLCASSIIGETQYFGPGTRLLVL.

This clonotype has more than one count but fewer than ten. The chain joins TRBV9 to TRBJ2-5; the match to TRBD2 covers 10 bases. CDR3 length: 16 amino acids. Germline lookup yields CDR1 SGDLS and CDR2 YYNGEE. V lost 4 bases and J lost 1; bases outside the gene matches: 7. The CDR3 DNA reads as TGTGCCAGCAGCACCCTAGCGGGGGACTTCCAAGAGACCCAGTACTTC. Encoded protein: CASSTLAGDFQETQYF.

This clonotype was counted between two and nine times. This chain connects TRBV7-2 to TRBJ1-3; 10 bases align to TRBD1. The germline gives CDR1 SGHTA, CDR2 FQGNSA. V dropped 3 bases and J dropped 3; count of bases not matched to a gene: 5. The CDR3 totals 16 residues. The DNA of the CDR3 is TGTGCCAGCAGCTTGGGACAGGGGAGGTTTGGAAACACCATATATTTT. Its translation: CASSLGQGRFGNTIYF.

This clonotype was counted between two and nine times. The chain uses TRBV20-1 and TRBJ2-5; D may be TRBD1 (5 bases). CDR3 length: 15 amino acids. Trimming took off 4 bases at V and 5 bases at J, with 20 bases between the two ends. Germline CDR1 DFQATT, CDR2 SNEGSKA (reference sequence). The CDR3 nucleotides are TGCAGTGCTACCCACTCTGACAGAGGCGAGGAGACCCAGTACTTC. This translates into CSATHSDRGEETQYF.

For this clonotype: With a much larger clone just one base away, this may be a read error. This chain connects TRBV7-3 to TRBJ1-4; D is possibly TRBD1 (6 bases). This CDR3 comprises 13 residues. Trimming took off 7 bases at V and 8 bases at J, with 14 bases between the two ends. CDR1 SGHTA and CDR2 FQGTGA come from the germline V gene. The chain's CDR3 is CASNFYREEKLFF. CDR3 DNA: TGTGCCAGCAACTTTTACAGGGAGGAAAAACTGTTTTTT.

The chain carries TRBV7-9 and TRBJ2-6, with 8 bases aligning to TRBD1. The V gene's germline CDR1 is SEHNR and CDR2 FQNEAQ (reference sequence). The CDR3 runs to 18 residues. V lost 5 bases, J lost 4 bases, and 13 bases stayed unmatched. The CDR3 is CASSPLGQGTTGANVLTF. The CDR3 nucleotides are TGTGCCAGCAGCCCCCTTGGACAGGGAACTACGGGGGCCAACGTCCTGACTTTC.

The table lists this clonotype with many counts. The chain has TRBV10-3 and TRBJ1-5; possibly TRBD1 for D (5 bases). The CDR3 covers 14 residues. Deletions cut 6 bases from V and 4 bases from J, with 13 bases between. Germline values: CDR1 ENHRY, CDR2 SYGVKD. The CDR3 is CAISPGTLNQPQHF. The CDR3 nucleotides read TGTGCCATCAGCCCGGGGACGCTAAATCAGCCCCAGCATTTT.

The chain has TRBV12-3 or TRBV12-4 and TRBJ1-5; D is ambiguous. V was pared by 3 bases and J by 9 bases, with 15 bases between. This CDR3 region has 14 residues. CDR3 sequence reads: CASSLGIPSAPQHF. The CDR3 DNA sequence: TGTGCCAGCAGTTTGGGGATCCCATCCGCGCCCCAGCATTTT.

The chain has TRBV25-1 and TRBJ1-5; 9 bases are shared with TRBD1. CDR1 is MGHDK, CDR2 SYGVNS, per germline. This CDR3 spans 17 amino acids. Trimming took 6 bases from V and 1 from J; bases not matched to a gene: 10. In DNA form, the CDR3 reads TGTGCCAGCAGGGGACAGGGAGGGTCTAACAGCAATCAGCCCCAGCATTTT. It is translated as CASRGQGGSNSNQPQHF.

V is TRBV5-1 and J is TRBJ1-1; the match to TRBD1 covers 7 bases. This CDR3 is built from 15 residues. CDR1 and CDR2 from the germline V gene are SGHRS and YFSETQ. V shed 3 bases, J shed 4 bases, and the junction held 9 bases outside the gene matches. DNA of the CDR3: TGCGCCAGCAGCTCAGACAGGGCCCGTGGCACTGAAGCTTTCTTT. It codes for CASSSDRARGTEAFF.

V is TRBV20-1 and J is TRBJ2-7, with 11 bases that match TRBD2. The length of the CDR3 is 16 residues. Trimming at V came to 2 bases and at J to 0 bases, leaving 6 bases not matched to a gene. Germline V lookup: CDR1 DFQATT, CDR2 SNEGSKA (reference sequence). DNA of the CDR3: TGCAGTGCTAGAAACCGACTAGCGGGGCACTCCTACGAGCAGTACTTC. This codes for CSARNRLAGHSYEQYF.

In its sample, this clonotype was seen a few times. The V gene is TRBV20-1, the J gene TRBJ2-5; D may correspond to TRBD1 or TRBD2 (5 bases each). Germline V gives CDR1 DFQATT, CDR2 SNEGSKA (reference sequence). Deletions cut 5 bases from V and 5 bases from J, with 15 bases between. The CDR3 is 13 amino acids. The CDR3 bases are TGCAGTGCTTCAGAGCGGTGGGGGGAGACCCAGTACTTC. This gives the protein CSASERWGETQYF.

The genes are TRBV24-1 and TRBJ2-7; TRBD2 is a possible D gene (5 bases). Germline CDR1 and CDR2: KGHDR and SFDVKD. V lost 6 bases and J 8 bases, leaving 10 bases between the germline ends. This CDR3 has 11 residues. CDR3 sequence: CATSPGGQQYF. CDR3 DNA sequence: TGTGCCACCAGTCCTGGCGGGCAGCAGTACTTC.

This clonotype was seen a single time. The rearrangement joins TRBV9 to TRBJ1-1, with TRBD1 identical over 7 bases. Unmatched junction bases numbered 6, after V lost 0 bases and J lost 4 bases. CDR1 is SGDLS, CDR2 YYNGEE, per germline. The CDR3 loop spans 15 amino acids. This chain's CDR3 is CASSVAGQIGTEAFF. The CDR3 bases are TGTGCCAGCAGCGTAGCGGGACAGATTGGCACTGAAGCTTTCTTT.

The gene calls are TRBV7-9 and TRBJ2-7, with TRBD1 matching 7 bases. V dropped 11 bases and J dropped 0; count of bases not matched to a gene: 13. This CDR3 is 15 amino acids long. From germline, CDR1 is SEHNR and CDR2 FQNEAQ (reference sequence). The CDR3 DNA reads TGTGCCGTCCGGGACAGCCCCAGGGGCTCCTACGAGCAGTACTTC. It codes for CAVRDSPRGSYEQYF. Combining the CDR3 with reference TRBV7-9 and TRBJ2-7 gives the whole variable domain DTGVSQNPRHKITKRGQNVTFRCDPISEHNRLYWYRQTLGQGPEFLTYFQNEAQLEKSRLLSDRFSAERPKGSFSTLEIQRTEQGDSAMYLCAVRDSPRGSYEQYFGPGTRLTVT.

With regard to this clonotype: A much larger clone lies a single base off, so this may be a read error. The CDR3 loop is CARCDSNQPQHF. CDR3 nucleotides: TGTGCCAGATGTGATAGCAATCAGCCCCAGCATTTT. The chain is built from TRBV11-1 and TRBJ1-5, with D hard to call. The CDR3 has 12 amino acids. Trimming took off 9 bases at V and 0 bases at J, with 6 bases between the two ends. Per the germline V gene, CDR1 is SGHAT and CDR2 is FQDESV (reference sequence). The full variable domain, in which reference TRBV11-1 and TRBJ1-5 provide the parts outside the CDR3, is EAEVAQSPRYKITEKSQAVAFWCDPISGHATLYWYRQILGQGPELLVQFQDESVVDDSQLPKDRFSAERLKGVDSTLKIQPAELGDSAMYLCARCDSNQPQHFGDGTRLSIL.